This TCR beta chain is from a study of shared clonotypes between healthy human individuals. The study's findings and limits: How much donors shared clonotypes was expected to be affected by sequencing depth. Depth was large, yet rarefaction showed that sorted-subset sequencing was incomplete. Roughly 5% of naive CD4 clonotypes were shared across several donors.

Authors' analysis steps: As immunoSEQ supplied junction-only sequences (without quality scores), filtering differed. Sequencing used immunoSEQ multiplex PCR; TCRdb keeps in-frame clones, though not all of them. V, J and clone size derive from that table, while D and trimming were established from the DNA sequence. The sample has about 1.1 million clones; 60% to 80% are singletons. A remark on this clone: Its antigen is not known.

This CDR3 is built from 17 residues. Trimming took 6 bases from V and 2 from J, leaving 19 bases between them. The germline V gene encodes CDR1 SGHTA and CDR2 FQGTGA. The chain recombines TRBV7-3 with TRBJ2-2, with D perhaps TRBD1 or TRBD2 (5 bases each). Sequencing used memory CD4+ T cells from PBMCs. Subset defined: CD45RA-negative fraction. The source is a man in his late teens or twenties in good health. Some clones in this sample may be carry-over from other donors' samples. For the CDR3, the DNA is TGTGCCAGCAGTTTAGTTGGGGGTACCCTAAACACCGGGGAGCTGTTTTTT. It is translated as CASSLVGGTLNTGELFF.